This is a list of T cell receptor beta chains from one sample in a study of blood T cell repertoires in COVID-19. The assay was immunoSEQ multiplex PCR, and TCRdb's table has in-frame clones only and misses some. This sample has about 62,000 clones, with around nine tenths found just once. Sequenced input: peripheral blood. The receptors here all came from a man between 65 and 80 years old with acute or convalescent COVID-19. CDR3s include the opening cysteine and the closing phenylalanine or tryptophan. D genes are given only for firm matches. Some rows mark clone size as missing; the rest say once, few, many or name a class of expanded clone.

j_call v_call clone_size d_call cdr3_aa cdr3_nt
TRBJ1-2 TRBV24-1 . . CATSDSLYGYTF TGTGCCACCAGTGATTCCCTATATGGCTACACCTTC
TRBJ2-2 TRBV27 . . CASSLRAGGELFF TGTGCCAGCAGTTTGAGGGCCGGCGGGGAGCTGTTTTTT
TRBJ2-5 TRBV3-1/TRBV3-2 . TRBD2 CASSQRTSGRETQYF TGTGCCAGCAGCCAGAGGACTAGCGGCAGGGAGACCCAGTACTTC
TRBJ2-2 TRBV7-7 . TRBD2 CASSSGRVINTGELFF TGTGCTAGCAGCTCTGGGAGGGTGATAAACACCGGGGAGCTGTTTTTT
TRBJ2-3 TRBV21-1 . . CASRDRDAQYF TGTGCCAGCAGGGACAGGGACGCGCAGTATTTT
TRBJ2-1 TRBV19 . TRBD2 CASSESGGWYREQFF TGTGCCAGTAGCGAAAGCGGGGGTTGGTACCGTGAGCAGTTCTTC
TRBJ1-1 TRBV5-6 . . CASSSWDFHSTEAFF TGTGCCAGCAGCTCCTGGGACTTTCATAGTACTGAAGCTTTCTTT
TRBJ1-2 TRBV6-5 . TRBD1 CASRITTGTGYTF TGTGCCAGCCGGATCACGACAGGGACTGGCTACACCTTC
TRBJ2-1 TRBV5-1 . TRBD2 CASSLVSSGSEQFF TGCGCCAGCAGCTTGGTATCTAGCGGAAGTGAGCAGTTCTTC
TRBJ2-5 TRBV4-1 few . CASSPTRNQETQYF TGCGCCAGCAGCCCCACTAGGAACCAAGAGACCCAGTACTTC
TRBJ1-2 TRBV7-9 . TRBD1 CASYLLGQGGYGYTF TGTGCCAGCTACCTCCTCGGACAGGGGGGTTATGGCTACACCTTC
TRBJ2-3 TRBV9 . TRBD2 CASSRYSGPGDTQYF TGTGCCAGCAGCCGTTATAGCGGGCCGGGGGATACGCAGTATTTT
TRBJ2-2 TRBV5-1 . TRBD1 CASKLQGANTGELFF TGCGCCAGCAAACTTCAGGGGGCGAACACCGGGGAGCTGTTTTTT
TRBJ2-7 TRBV3-1/TRBV3-2 few TRBD2 CASSPTSGYEQYF TGTGCCAGCAGCCCGACTAGCGGCTACGAGCAGTACTTC
TRBJ2-7 TRBV3-1/TRBV3-2 . TRBD1 CASSQPGQASYEQYF TGTGCCAGCAGCCAACCCGGACAGGCGTCCTACGAGCAGTACTTC
TRBJ2-1 TRBV19 few . CASSIGQGPYNEQFF TGTGCCAGTAGTATAGGTCAGGGCCCTTACAATGAGCAGTTCTTC
TRBJ1-1 TRBV5-1 . . CASSLDEGRNTEAFF TGCGCCAGCAGCTTGGATGAGGGTAGGAACACTGAAGCTTTCTTT
TRBJ2-1 TRBV9 . TRBD2 CASSGTSVNEQFF TGTGCCAGCAGCGGGACTAGCGTGAATGAGCAGTTCTTC
TRBJ2-1 TRBV7-9 . TRBD2 CASSPPGLAGKGNEQFF TGTGCCAGCAGCCCGCCTGGACTAGCGGGAAAGGGAAATGAGCAGTTCTTC
TRBJ2-1 TRBV11-2 . TRBD2 CASSLVHSSGYNEQFF TGTGCCAGCAGCTTAGTTCATTCTAGCGGTTACAATGAGCAGTTCTTC
TRBJ2-5 TRBV7-3 . TRBD1 CASSLTGGREGTQYF TGTGCCAGCAGCTTGACAGGGGGCAGAGAGGGGACCCAGTACTTC
TRBJ2-7 TRBV4-1 . . CASSQDEDVTYEQYF TGCGCCAGCAGCCAAGATGAGGATGTCACCTACGAGCAGTACTTC
TRBJ2-3 TRBV7-6 . TRBD2 CASTLAGATDTQYF TGTGCCAGCACCTTAGCGGGAGCTACAGATACGCAGTATTTT
TRBJ1-2 TRBV27 once TRBD1 CASSYKQGSYGYTF TGTGCCAGCAGTTATAAACAGGGGTCCTATGGCTACACCTTC
TRBJ1-1 TRBV5-5 few . CASSLTGNTEAFF TGTGCCAGCAGCCTCACAGGGAACACTGAAGCTTTCTTT
TRBJ2-5 TRBV18 once . CASSPTLAVYQETQYF TGTGCCAGCTCACCTACCCTTGCGGTGTACCAAGAGACCCAGTACTTC
TRBJ1-1 TRBV21-1 . . CASSKRAMTAGINTEAFF TGTGCCAGCAGCAAAAGGGCGATGACGGCGGGTATAAACACTGAAGCTTTCTTT
TRBJ2-3 TRBV27 . . CASSSQGNTQYF TGTGCCAGCAGTTCACAGGGAAATACGCAGTATTTT
TRBJ2-5 TRBV2 once . CASSGGRIQQETQYF TGTGCCAGCAGTGGAGGGAGGATACAGCAAGAGACCCAGTACTTC
TRBJ1-2 TRBV5-4 . TRBD1 CASRSDDRAGYTF TGTGCCAGCAGATCGGATGACAGGGCTGGCTACACCTTC
TRBJ2-6 TRBV28 few . CASSFIGSSGANVLTF TGTGCCAGCAGTTTTATAGGGAGCTCTGGGGCCAACGTCCTGACTTTC
TRBJ2-2 TRBV7-2 few TRBD2 CASSLYGGGNTGELFF TGTGCCAGCAGCTTATATGGCGGGGGGAACACCGGGGAGCTGTTTTTT
TRBJ1-4 TRBV6-5 . TRBD1 CASIIRDRGNEKLFF TGTGCCAGCATAATAAGGGACAGGGGAAATGAAAAACTGTTTTTT
TRBJ2-1 TRBV27 . TRBD1 CASSERQGSYNEQFF TGTGCCAGCAGTGAAAGACAGGGGTCCTACAATGAGCAGTTCTTC
TRBJ2-7 TRBV6-6 . . CASSRWTEEYEQYF TGTGCCAGCAGTCGATGGACAGAAGAGTACGAGCAGTACTTC
TRBJ2-7 TRBV4-2 once . CASSQERGTYEQYF TGTGCCAGCAGCCAAGAAAGGGGTACCTACGAGCAGTACTTC
TRBJ1-4 TRBV2 few . CASSSGDSGRNEKLFF TGTGCCAGCAGTTCGGGAGATTCGGGGCGGAATGAAAAACTGTTTTTT
TRBJ2-2 TRBV7-3 . TRBD1 CASSSNRGWELFF TGTGCCAGCAGCTCGAACAGGGGCTGGGAGCTGTTTTTT
TRBJ1-5 TRBV3-1/TRBV3-2 . TRBD1 CASSQGPGTGGLQQPQHF TGTGCCAGCAGCCAAGGTCCCGGGACAGGGGGCCTTCAACAGCCCCAGCATTTT
TRBJ1-1 TRBV7-6 . . CASSFLGAEAFF TGTGCCAGCAGCTTTTTAGGGGCTGAAGCTTTCTTT
TRBJ1-5 TRBV6-5 . TRBD1 CASSPGGRGHQPQHF TGTGCCAGCAGTCCCGGCGGCAGGGGGCATCAGCCCCAGCATTTT
TRBJ1-5 TRBV27 . TRBD1 CASSARQGDQPQHF TGTGCCAGCAGTGCCCGACAGGGAGATCAGCCCCAGCATTTT
TRBJ1-5 TRBV2 few . CASSGGGGIQPQHF TGTGCCAGCAGTGGGGGTGGGGGGATTCAGCCCCAGCATTTT
TRBJ2-1 TRBV24-1 . TRBD2 CATSDPTGGPYNEQFF TGTGCCACCAGTGATCCTACGGGGGGGCCCTACAATGAGCAGTTCTTC
TRBJ1-5 TRBV28 . . CASSFVGQSNQPQHF TGTGCCAGCAGTTTCGTTGGGCAGAGTAATCAGCCCCAGCATTTT
TRBJ2-2 TRBV4-1 few TRBD2 CASSQAPGREGTGELFF TGCGCCAGCAGCCAAGCCCCGGGCAGGGAGGGCACCGGGGAGCTGTTTTTT
TRBJ2-3 TRBV19 . TRBD2 CASSLTSGRAASTDTQYF TGTGCCAGTAGCCTTACTAGCGGGAGGGCCGCTAGCACAGATACGCAGTATTTT
TRBJ2-7 TRBV28 . TRBD2 CASSSGTSGIEQYF TGTGCCAGCAGTTCCGGGACTAGCGGGATCGAGCAGTACTTC
TRBJ1-1 TRBV5-1 . . CASSLEAVPAFF TGCGCCAGCAGCTTGGAAGCGGTTCCGGCTTTCTTT
TRBJ2-2 TRBV27 once TRBD1 CASSLIGTVNTGELFF TGTGCCAGCAGTTTAATCGGGACAGTAAACACCGGGGAGCTGTTTTTT
TRBJ1-4 TRBV19 . TRBD1 CASRDSGQGTEKLFF TGTGCCAGTAGGGATTCGGGACAGGGGACCGAAAAACTGTTTTTT
TRBJ1-5 TRBV28 . . CASSWGVYSNQPQHF TGTGCCAGCAGTTGGGGAGTTTATAGCAATCAGCCCCAGCATTTT
TRBJ2-4 TRBV20-1 . . CSAGLSGIQYF TGCAGTGCGGGTTTATCAGGCATTCAGTACTTC
TRBJ2-6 TRBV27 . . CASSVQFSGANVLTF TGTGCCAGCAGTGTACAGTTCTCCGGGGCCAACGTCCTGACTTTC